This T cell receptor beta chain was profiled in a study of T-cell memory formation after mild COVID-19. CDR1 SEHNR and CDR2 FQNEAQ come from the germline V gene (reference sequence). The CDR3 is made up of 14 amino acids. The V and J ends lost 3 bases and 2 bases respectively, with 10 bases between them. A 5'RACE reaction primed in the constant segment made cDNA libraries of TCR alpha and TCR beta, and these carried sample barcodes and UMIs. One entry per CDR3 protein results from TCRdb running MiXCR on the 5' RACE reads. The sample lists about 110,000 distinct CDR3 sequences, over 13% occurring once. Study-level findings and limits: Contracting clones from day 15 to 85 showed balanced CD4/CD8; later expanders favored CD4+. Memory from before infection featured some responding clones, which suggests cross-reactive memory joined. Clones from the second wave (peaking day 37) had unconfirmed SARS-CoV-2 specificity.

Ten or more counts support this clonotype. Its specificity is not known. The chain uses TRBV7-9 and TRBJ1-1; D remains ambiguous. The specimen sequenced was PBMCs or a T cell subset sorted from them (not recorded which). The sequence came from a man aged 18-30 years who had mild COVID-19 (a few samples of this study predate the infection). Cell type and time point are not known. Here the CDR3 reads CASSFTGDNTEAFF. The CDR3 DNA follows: TGTGCCAGCAGCTTCACCGGGGATAACACTGAAGCTTTCTTT. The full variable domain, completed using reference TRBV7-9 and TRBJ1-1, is DTGVSQNPRHKITKRGQNVTFRCDPISEHNRLYWYRQTLGQGPEFLTYFQNEAQLEKSRLLSDRFSAERPKGSFSTLEIQRTEQGDSAMYLCASSFTGDNTEAFFGQGTRLTVV.